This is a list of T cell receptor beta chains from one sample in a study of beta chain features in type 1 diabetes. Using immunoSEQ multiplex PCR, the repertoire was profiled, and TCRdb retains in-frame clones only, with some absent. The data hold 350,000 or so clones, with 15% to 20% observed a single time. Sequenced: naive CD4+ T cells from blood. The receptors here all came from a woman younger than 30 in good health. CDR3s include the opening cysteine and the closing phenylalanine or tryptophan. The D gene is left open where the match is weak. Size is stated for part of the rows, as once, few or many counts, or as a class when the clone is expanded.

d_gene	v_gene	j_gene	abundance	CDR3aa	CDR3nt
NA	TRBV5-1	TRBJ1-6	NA	CASSPDGDFYNSPLHF	TGCGCCAGCAGCCCGGATGGGGACTTCTATAATTCACCCCTCCACTTT
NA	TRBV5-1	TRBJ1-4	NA	CASSLGTPQGEKLFF	TGCGCCAGCAGCCTAGGGACACCTCAGGGTGAAAAACTGTTTTTT
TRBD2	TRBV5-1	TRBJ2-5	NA	CASSSGLAGETQYF	TGCGCCAGCAGCTCGGGACTAGCGGGAGAGACCCAGTACTTC
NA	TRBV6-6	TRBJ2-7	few	CASNGGREQYF	TGTGCCAGCAACGGGGGTAGGGAGCAGTACTTC
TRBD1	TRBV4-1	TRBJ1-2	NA	CASSQAWDRSNYGYTF	TGCGCCAGCAGCCAAGCGTGGGACAGGAGCAACTATGGCTACACCTTC
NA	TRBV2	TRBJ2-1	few	CASRSTGHEQFF	TGTGCCAGCAGAAGTACAGGGCATGAGCAGTTCTTC
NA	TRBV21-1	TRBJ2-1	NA	CASRLAGTEQFF	TGTGCCAGCAGGCTCGCCGGGACAGAGCAGTTCTTC
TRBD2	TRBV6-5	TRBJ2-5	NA	CASSRAGLVGETQYF	TGTGCCAGCAGCCGAGCCGGACTAGTGGGAGAGACCCAGTACTTC
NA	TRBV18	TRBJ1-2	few	CASSPRDTSNGGYTF	TGTGCCAGCTCACCAAGGGACACCTCGAACGGGGGCTACACCTTC
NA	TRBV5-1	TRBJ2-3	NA	CASQDSQSSLTQYF	TGCGCCAGCCAGGACTCCCAGTCTTCGCTTACGCAGTATTTT
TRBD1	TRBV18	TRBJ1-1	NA	CASSRLGGQGTEAFF	TGTGCCAGCTCACGACTTGGGGGACAGGGGACTGAAGCTTTCTTT
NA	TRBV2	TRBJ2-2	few	CASRAGSDAGELFF	TGTGCCAGCAGAGCGGGCAGTGATGCTGGGGAGCTGTTTTTT
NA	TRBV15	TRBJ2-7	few	CATSREDGLYEQYF	TGTGCCACCAGCAGAGAGGACGGACTCTACGAGCAGTACTTC
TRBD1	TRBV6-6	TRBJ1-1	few	CASTGQGGRTEAFF	TGTGCCAGCACCGGACAGGGAGGTCGCACTGAAGCTTTCTTT
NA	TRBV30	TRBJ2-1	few	CAWSVSPYTSSYNEQFF	TGTGCCTGGAGTGTTTCCCCTTACACCTCTTCCTACAATGAGCAGTTCTTC
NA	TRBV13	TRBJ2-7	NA	CASSLEVRGNYEQYF	TGTGCCAGCAGCTTAGAGGTCAGGGGTAACTACGAGCAGTACTTC
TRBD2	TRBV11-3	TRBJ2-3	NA	CASSPSGMSTDTQYF	TGTGCCAGCAGCCCTAGCGGGATGAGCACAGATACGCAGTATTTT
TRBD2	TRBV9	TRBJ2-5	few	CASSVGASGDQETQYF	TGTGCCAGCAGCGTAGGAGCTAGCGGAGACCAAGAGACCCAGTACTTC
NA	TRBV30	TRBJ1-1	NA	CAWRIPGLGNTEAFF	TGTGCCTGGAGGATACCAGGGTTGGGGAACACTGAAGCTTTCTTT
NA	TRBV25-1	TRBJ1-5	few	CASSDGQGHQPQHF	TGTGCCAGCAGTGATGGCCAGGGGCACCAGCCCCAGCATTTT
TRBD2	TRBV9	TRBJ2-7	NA	CASSQTTSGKNEQYF	TGTGCCAGCAGTCAAACGACTAGCGGGAAAAACGAGCAGTACTTC
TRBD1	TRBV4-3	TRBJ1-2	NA	CASSQRTGVGYTF	TGCGCCAGCAGCCAACGGACAGGGGTAGGCTACACCTTC
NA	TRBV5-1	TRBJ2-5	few	CASTPDGGETQYF	TGCGCCAGCACCCCGGACGGGGGAGAGACCCAGTACTTC
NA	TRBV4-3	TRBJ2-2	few	CASSQDFYSPGELFF	TGCGCCAGCAGCCAAGATTTCTACAGCCCCGGGGAGCTGTTTTTT
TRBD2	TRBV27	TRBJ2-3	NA	CASRGLAGSTDTQYF	TGTGCCAGCAGGGGGCTAGCGGGGAGCACAGATACGCAGTATTTT
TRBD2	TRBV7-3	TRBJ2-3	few	CASSSGLAVDTQYF	TGTGCCAGCAGCTCAGGACTAGCGGTGGATACGCAGTATTTT
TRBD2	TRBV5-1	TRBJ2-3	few	CASMGFTRAGGPSTDTQYF	TGCGCCAGCATGGGGTTCACTCGAGCGGGAGGGCCGAGCACAGATACGCAGTATTTT
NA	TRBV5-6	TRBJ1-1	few	CASRGTGHRDGNTEAFF	TGTGCCAGCAGAGGCACGGGACACCGAGATGGGAACACTGAAGCTTTCTTT
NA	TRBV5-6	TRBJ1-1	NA	CASSLVRLTEAFF	TGTGCCAGCAGCTTGGTGAGGCTCACTGAAGCTTTCTTT
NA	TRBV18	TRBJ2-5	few	CASSRGPAQETQYF	TGTGCCAGCTCACGCGGCCCAGCCCAAGAGACCCAGTACTTC
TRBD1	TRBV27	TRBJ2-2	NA	CASSGQGVTGELFF	TGTGCCAGCAGCGGACAGGGGGTCACCGGGGAGCTGTTTTTT
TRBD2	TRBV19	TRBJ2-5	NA	CASSMSSGTETQYF	TGTGCCAGTAGTATGTCTAGCGGGACTGAGACCCAGTACTTC
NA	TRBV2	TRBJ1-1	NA	CASTQGNTEAFF	TGTGCCAGCACCCAGGGCAACACTGAAGCTTTCTTT
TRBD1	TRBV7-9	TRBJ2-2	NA	CASSLLGDRRAGELFF	TGTGCCAGCAGCCTCCTTGGGGACAGAAGGGCCGGGGAGCTGTTTTTT
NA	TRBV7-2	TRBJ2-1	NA	CASIETGGALNEQFF	TGTGCCAGCATCGAGACGGGCGGGGCACTCAATGAGCAGTTCTTC
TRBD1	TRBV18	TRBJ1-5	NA	CASSPGQGRNQPQHF	TGTGCCAGCTCCCCGGGACAGGGTCGGAATCAGCCCCAGCATTTT
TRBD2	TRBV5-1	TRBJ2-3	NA	CASSLAAGLDTDTQYF	TGCGCCAGCAGCTTGGCCGCGGGACTAGACACAGATACGCAGTATTTT
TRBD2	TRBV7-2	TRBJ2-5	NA	CASSFLAVQETQYF	TGTGCCAGCAGTTTCCTAGCGGTTCAAGAGACCCAGTACTTC
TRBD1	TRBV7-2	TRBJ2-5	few	CASSQGERETQYF	TGTGCCAGCAGCCAGGGGGAGCGGGAGACCCAGTACTTC